The 10 T cell receptor beta chains in this list originate from one sample, sequenced in a study of shared clonotypes between healthy human individuals. The naive CD8 fraction comprised CD45RO-negative cells positively selected for CCR7 and excluded terminally differentiated effector memory CD45RA+ cells. Repertoires were generated with immunoSEQ multiplex PCR, while TCRdb's copy carries only in-frame clones and drops some. The sample carries fewer than 1 million clones, approximately 96% recorded once. Sequencing was carried out using naive CD8+ T cells sorted from blood. The origin of the receptors is a man aged 25-45 years in good health.

Written as DNA, the CDR3 is TGTGCCAGCAGTAGTAGCGGGAGTAGTGCAGATACGCAGTATTTT. The encoded protein is CASSSSGSSADTQYF. The rearrangement joins TRBV5-4 to TRBJ2-3; 9 bases line up with TRBD2. V was pared by 5 bases and J by 4 bases, with 8 bases of the junction left unmatched. Looked up from germline, CDR1 is SGHNT and CDR2 is YYREEE (reference sequence). The CDR3 has 15 amino acids.

The chain employs TRBV29-1 and TRBJ2-1; a weak D match, TRBD2 (6 bases). The germline gives CDR1 SQVTM, CDR2 ANQGSEA. Deletions cut 1 base from V and 6 bases from J, with 19 bases between. The CDR3 has 16 amino acids. The CDR3 nucleotides read TGCAGCGTTGAAGGTCCGGAGGGACGGAGAATCAATGAGCAGTTCTTC. Protein product: CSVEGPEGRRINEQFF.

The chain uses TRBV9 and TRBJ1-5; D remains unclear. V was pared by 3 bases and J by 0 bases, with 10 bases between. This CDR3 contains 15 residues. Germline V gene sequence: CDR1 SGDLS, CDR2 YYNGEE. In DNA, the CDR3 is TGTGCCAGCAGCGAACAGCCGATTAGCAATCAGCCCCAGCATTTT. It specifies CASSEQPISNQPQHF.

In the case of this clone: This CDR3 is also generated by other DNA sequences in the sample. This chain uses TRBV7-6 with TRBJ2-2; D unresolved. V was clipped by 1 base and J by 5 bases, with 5 bases between them. Germline V lookup: CDR1 SGHVS, CDR2 FNYEAQ. The CDR3 loop spans 13 amino acids. CDR3 in amino acids: CASSLGGTGELFF. The CDR3 DNA follows: TGTGCCAGCAGCTTAGGTGGGACCGGGGAGCTGTTTTTT.

The J gene is TRBJ2-7, the V gene TRBV5-1, with D uncertain. V dropped 1 base and J dropped 0 bases, with 8 bases sitting between them. This CDR3 spans 14 amino acids. Germline loops: CDR1 SGHRS, CDR2 YFSETQ. This chain's CDR3 is CASSLTEASYEQYF. Written as DNA, the CDR3 is TGCGCCAGCAGCTTGACAGAGGCCTCCTACGAGCAGTACTTC.

This clone was recorded only once. The chain joins TRBV5-6 to TRBJ1-4, with D unresolved. CDR3 size: 13 residues. Germline values: CDR1 SGHDT, CDR2 YYEEEE. With 4 bases removed from V and 8 bases from J, the gap between germline ends came to 12 bases. CDR3 loop: CASSLAGEEKLFF. The CDR3 region has the DNA TGTGCCAGCAGCCTGGCTGGGGAAGAAAAACTGTTTTTT.

This sequence joins TRBV10-3 and TRBJ2-7; weak D call: TRBD2 (6 bases). The germline V gene has CDR1 ENHRY and CDR2 SYGVKD. The CDR3 is made up of 16 amino acids. V was pared by 1 base and J by 6 bases, with 19 bases between. CDR3 DNA: TGTGCCATCAGTGAGTATCTAGCGCAAAGGGGCCTCGAGCAGTACTTC. Its protein product is CAISEYLAQRGLEQYF.

The V gene is TRBV7-9, the J gene TRBJ2-7; tentatively, D is TRBD1 (5 bases). V gave up 4 bases and J gave up 0 bases, with 13 bases separating them. This CDR3 comprises 15 residues. Germline V gives CDR1 SEHNR, CDR2 FQNEAQ (reference sequence). CDR3 protein: CASSSDTGPSYEQYF. The CDR3, as DNA: TGTGCCAGCAGCTCCGACACAGGACCCTCCTACGAGCAGTACTTC.

The J gene is TRBJ2-5, the V gene TRBV2, with 10 nucleotides matching TRBD1. CDR1 SNHLY and CDR2 FYNNEI come from the germline V gene. This CDR3 has 14 residues. Trimming cost V 4 bases and J 4 bases; bases outside gene matches: 3. CDR3: CASSGRTGGETQYF. The CDR3 DNA follows: TGTGCCAGCAGTGGAAGGACAGGGGGAGAGACCCAGTACTTC.

The chain carries TRBV5-1 and TRBJ1-4, with unresolved D. The V gene lost 4 bases and the J gene lost 3 bases, with 13 bases spanning the gap. The germline CDR1 and CDR2 sequences are SGHRS and YFSETQ. CDR3 length: 15 amino acids. DNA for the CDR3: TGCGCCAGCAGCCTACTGGGGAGGGCTAATGAAAAACTGTTTTTT. Translation: CASSLLGRANEKLFF.